The 14 T cell receptor beta chains given below trace back to one sample, sequenced in a study of Ad26.COV2.S vaccination and SARS-CoV-2 variants. Documented treatment: around 19 received Ad26.COV2.S at low or high dose, single or two shots; five or six received placebo; per-sample allocation not given. Day 63 following the first vaccine or placebo injection was when the samples were taken. Measured with immunoSEQ multiplex PCR; TCRdb has only the in-frame clones, and not every one. The sample lists roughly 300,000 clones, 88% occurring once. Sequencing was performed on peripheral blood, taken in a trial of Ad26.COV2.S vaccine versus placebo. Every receptor here comes from a person between 18 and 59 years old who received the Ad26.COV2.S COVID-19 vaccine or a placebo.

This chain connects TRBV6-5 to TRBJ2-5, with 10 bases matching TRBD1. This CDR3 region has 14 residues. The V segment lost 7 bases and the J segment 5 bases; nucleotides outside the gene matches: 7. In germline, CDR1 is MNHEY, CDR2 SVGAGI. CDR3 in amino acids: CASTIGDRGETQYF. CDR3 nucleotide sequence: TGTGCCAGCACCATTGGGGACAGGGGTGAGACCCAGTACTTC.

The CDR3 DNA is TGTGCCAGCAGCGCCGTAGACACTGAAGCTTTCTTT. Residues: CASSAVDTEAFF. V gene TRBV3-1 (or the pseudogene TRBV3-2) combines with J gene TRBJ1-1; D is ambiguous. There are 12 residues in the CDR3. V shed 5 bases and J shed 3 bases, with 7 bases lying between them. The germline CDR1 and CDR2 sequences are LGHDT and YNNKEL (reference sequence).

The chain recombines TRBV11-2 with TRBJ2-3, with D perhaps matching TRBD2 (5 bases). Germline values: CDR1 SGHAT, CDR2 FQNNGV. Deletions cut 2 bases from V and 5 bases from J, with 8 bases between. CDR3 size: 13 residues. For the CDR3, the DNA is TGTGCCAGCAGCTTACGGGCGGGAGATACGCAGTATTTT. Residues: CASSLRAGDTQYF.

The V and J genes are TRBV10-3 and TRBJ1-5; TRBD1 aligns across 7 bases. Germline lookup yields CDR1 ENHRY and CDR2 SYGVKD. This CDR3 contains 14 residues. V shed 3 bases, J shed 1 base, and the junction held 0 bases outside the gene matches. CDR3 sequence (DNA): TGTGCCATCAGTGACAGGGGGAGCAATCAGCCCCAGCATTTT. It translates to CAISDRGSNQPQHF.

This clone was found a few times. The rearrangement links TRBV5-1 to TRBJ2-2, with TRBD1 identical over 9 bases. The CDR3 sequence is 15 residues long. J was trimmed by 3 bases and V by 6 bases; bases with no gene match: 6. From germline, CDR1 is SGHRS and CDR2 YFSETQ. In DNA, the CDR3 is TGCGCCAGCAACACCCGGACAGGGGACACCGGGGAGCTGTTTTTT. Translation gives CASNTRTGDTGELFF.

The V call is TRBV5-4, the J call TRBJ1-1; D uncertain. V lost 4 bases and J 6 bases, leaving 13 bases between the germline ends. CDR1 and CDR2 (germline): SGHNT, YYREEE (reference sequence). The CDR3 contains 13 residues. The CDR3 loop reads CASSPQFASEAFF. The CDR3 DNA follows: TGTGCCAGCAGCCCCCAATTCGCGTCTGAAGCTTTCTTT. The full variable domain, in which reference TRBV5-4 and TRBJ1-1 provide the parts outside the CDR3, is ETGVTQSPTHLIKTRGQQVTLRCSSQSGHNTVSWYQQALGQGPQFIFQYYREEENGRGNFPPRFSGLQFPNYSSELNVNALELDDSALYLCASSPQFASEAFFGQGTRLTVV.

The chain carries TRBV30 and TRBJ2-1; 8 bases are a match to TRBD1. Germline V gives CDR1 GTSNPN, CDR2 SVGIG (reference sequence). V gave up 5 bases and J gave up 1 base; unmatched junction bases: 7. This CDR3 comprises 15 residues. CDR3 in amino acids: CAWDSQGASYNEQFF. The DNA of the CDR3 is TGTGCCTGGGACAGTCAGGGGGCTTCCTACAATGAGCAGTTCTTC.

V and J are TRBV18 and TRBJ1-4; D may be TRBD1 (5 bases). Trimming pared 0 bases from V and 3 bases from J, leaving 8 bases between. Germline CDR1 KGHSH, CDR2 LQKENI. The CDR3 spans 15 residues. CDR3 protein: CASSPPGRPNEKLFF. The DNA of the CDR3 is TGTGCCAGCTCACCACCGGGACGGCCTAATGAAAAACTGTTTTTT.

The rearrangement links TRBV25-1 to TRBJ2-2, with D possibly being TRBD2 (6 bases). This CDR3 is built from 14 residues. Germline V lookup: CDR1 MGHDK, CDR2 SYGVNS. Trimming removed 6 bases from V and 1 base from J, with 9 bases in between. CDR3 DNA: TGTGCCAGCAGGGCGGGGAAGAACACCGGGGAGCTGTTTTTT. Translation: CASRAGKNTGELFF.

This clone was seen only a few times. The chain carries TRBV18 and TRBJ2-7; TRBD2 is a possible D gene (5 bases). The germline V and J ends were trimmed by 3 bases and 5 bases, with 17 bases remaining between them. This CDR3 contains 15 residues. Germline assignment: CDR1 KGHSH and CDR2 LQKENI. CDR3: CASSPAGSSRDEQYF. As DNA, the CDR3 is TGTGCCAGCTCACCCGCCGGGTCCTCGAGGGACGAGCAGTACTTC.

This sequence joins TRBV28 and TRBJ1-2, with D hard to call. There are 12 residues in the CDR3. The V end was cut by 6 bases, the J end by 5 bases, with 10 bases between. Germline lookup yields CDR1 MDHEN and CDR2 SYDVKM. CDR3 region: CASSPGRYGYTF. Written as DNA, the CDR3 is TGTGCCAGCAGCCCTGGACGGTATGGCTACACCTTC.

The CDR3 DNA sequence: TGTGCCAGCAGTGAGGGACAGGGGGCCTACGAGCAGTACTTC. Its protein is CASSEGQGAYEQYF. The V and J genes are TRBV2 and TRBJ2-7; TRBD1 aligns across 11 bases. V was clipped by 3 bases and J by 2 bases; unmatched bases: 0. The length of the CDR3 is 14 residues. Germline-derived CDR1 and CDR2 are SNHLY and FYNNEI.

The rearrangement uses TRBV4-3 and TRBJ2-7; TRBD1 is a possible D gene (6 bases). Trimming left V 1 base short and J 0 bases short, with 13 bases between. The germline V gene has CDR1 LGHNA and CDR2 YSLEER. The CDR3 runs to 16 residues. CDR3 bases: TGCGCCAGCAGCCAAGTCCAGGGACATCTCTCCTACGAGCAGTACTTC. Protein: CASSQVQGHLSYEQYF.

The CDR3 here is CASSLNNGGELFF. As DNA, the CDR3 is TGTGCCAGCAGTTTGAACAACGGCGGGGAGCTGTTTTTT. J is TRBJ2-2 and V is TRBV27; D call uncertain. The CDR3 sequence is 13 residues long. Germline CDR1 MNHEY, CDR2 SMNVEV (reference sequence). Trimming removed 3 bases from V and 7 bases from J, with 9 bases in between.